This record covers a single TCR beta chain. Antigen specificity is unknown. These data come from a study of monozygotic twins with inflammatory bowel disease. The germline CDR1 and CDR2 sequences are DFQATT and SNEGSKA (reference sequence). The CDR3 sequence is 14 residues long. Overall study findings and caveats: No one strong IBD-associated signal or clonotype was supported.

cDNA was made in eight separate reactions per sample. cDNA for TCRalpha and TCRbeta was amplified by nested PCRs of roughly 15 then roughly 10 cycles. TCRdb reprocessed the 5' RACE reads and stores each CDR3 protein as one record, lacking DNA. The repertoire table contains over 110,000 distinct CDR3 sequences. Investigators extracted total RNA from whole blood and did not sort T cells. This clonotype was sampled from a human donor with ulcerative colitis or Crohn's disease, or a healthy co-twin of an affected twin (not recorded which). The chain couples TRBV20-1 to TRBJ2-7; without DNA, the TCRdb call of TRBD2 cannot be checked. Sequenced input: blood. The chain's CDR3 is CSASGGLPSYEQYF.